This T cell receptor beta chain emerged from a study of shared clonotypes between healthy human individuals. Clones were sequenced by immunoSEQ multiplex PCR, and TCRdb holds only the in-frame ones, with some missing. Found here are about 2.1 million clones, 90% to 95% of them singletons; the top ten hold around 1.8%. The germline V and J ends were trimmed by 6 bases and 1 base, with 6 bases remaining between them. CDR3 length: 12 residues. Per the germline V gene, CDR1 is MDHEN and CDR2 is SYDVKM. Naive CD8 cells were CD45RO-negative, positively selected for CCR7, excluding terminally differentiated effector memory CD45RA+ cells. Notes on the study in general: About 5.2% was the fraction of naive CD4 clonotypes found shared across several donors. The four-donor shared clonotypes exceeded non-shared clonotypes in generation probability, with non-shared ones scoring lower.

In its sample, this clone was seen a few times. Its antigen is unidentified. Within the sample, other DNA sequences also encode this same CDR3. The sequenced material came from naive CD8+ T cells from PBMCs. This chain joins TRBV28 and TRBJ1-1; D is ambiguous. This clonotype originated in a young man in good health. Some clones in this sample may be carry-over from other donors' samples. CDR3 loop: CASRTRNTEAFF. CDR3 DNA sequence: TGTGCCAGCAGAACGAGGAACACTGAAGCTTTCTTT.